What follows are 16 T cell receptor beta chains derived from one specimen sequenced in a study of CD8 T cells in Susac syndrome. RNA amounts of about 0.5 to 1 ug underwent reverse transcription with random hexamers. TCRdb reprocessed the immunoSEQ multiplex PCR reads via MiXCR and lists one record per CDR3 protein. The profile covers some 250,000 distinct CDR3 sequences, with 90% to 97% appearing a single time and 0.095% to 0.12% taken by the ten largest. The specimen was CD4+ T cells from PBMCs. The receptors were gathered from a human donor with Susac syndrome.

The rearrangement links TRBV5-1 to TRBJ1-2; 7 bases agree with TRBD1. The V gene's germline CDR1 is SGHRS and CDR2 YFSETQ. The CDR3 is 13 residues long. V lost 5 bases to trimming and J lost 6 bases; unmatched junction nucleotides: 7. CDR3 DNA sequence: TGCGCCAGCAGTCAAGACAGGGCTAATGGCTACACCTTC. This encodes CASSQDRANGYTF.

This rearrangement joins TRBV6-2 or TRBV6-3 to TRBJ2-3; D is unresolved. CDR1 is MNHEY, CDR2 SVGEGT, per germline. This CDR3 has 13 amino acids. V lost 5 bases and J 5 bases, leaving 11 bases between the germline ends. CDR3 sequence reads: CASSPDRRDTQYF. CDR3 bases: TGTGCCAGCAGTCCGGACCGCAGAGATACGCAGTATTTT.

This sequence joins TRBV24-1 and TRBJ2-1; 16 bases map to TRBD2. Germline V lookup: CDR1 KGHDR, CDR2 SFDVKD. The V and J ends lost 4 bases and 9 bases, in that order; junction bases with no gene match: 8. This CDR3 comprises 17 residues. This CDR3 is CATSETGTSGRAGEQFF. Written as DNA, the CDR3 is TGTGCCACCAGTGAAACCGGGACTAGCGGGAGGGCCGGTGAGCAGTTCTTC.

The chain links TRBV27 to TRBJ1-2; tentative D call: TRBD1 (6 bases). V was cut by 6 bases and J by 2 bases, with 16 bases left in between. Germline V lookup: CDR1 MNHEY, CDR2 SMNVEV (reference sequence). The CDR3 extends over 15 amino acids. CDR3 amino acids: CASSNLLTGNYGYTF. The CDR3 DNA sequence: TGTGCCAGCAGCAACCTGTTGACAGGAAACTATGGCTACACCTTC.

The chain couples TRBV18 to TRBJ2-7; 7 bases are shared with TRBD1. Per germline, CDR1 KGHSH and CDR2 LQKENI. There are 14 residues in the CDR3. The V and J ends lost 2 bases and 7 bases, in that order; junction bases with no gene match: 8. CDR3 in DNA: TGTGCCAGCTCACCAAAGAACAGGGGTGAAGAGCAGTACTTC. Translation: CASSPKNRGEEQYF.

The J gene is TRBJ2-5, the V gene TRBV9; TRBD2 aligns across 9 bases. CDR1 and CDR2 from the germline V gene are SGDLS and YYNGEE. Trimming cost V 3 bases and J 5 bases; bases outside gene matches: 11. This CDR3 contains 16 residues. Here the CDR3 reads CASSATYSGSSETQYF. CDR3 sequence (DNA): TGTGCCAGCAGCGCGACCTATAGCGGGAGCTCGGAGACCCAGTACTTC.

The chain has TRBV2 and TRBJ2-1; 14 bases are a match to TRBD2. This CDR3 has 16 residues. Trimming removed 3 bases from V and 5 bases from J; junction bases left unmatched: 3. Germline V lookup: CDR1 SNHLY, CDR2 FYNNEI. This chain's CDR3 is CASSDKGLAGDNEQFF. CDR3 in DNA: TGTGCCAGCAGTGATAAGGGACTAGCGGGAGACAATGAGCAGTTCTTC. Looking up the rest from reference TRBV2 and TRBJ2-1 gives the full variable domain: EPEVTQTPSHQVTQMGQEVILRCVPISNHLYFYWYRQILGQKVEFLVSFYNNEISEKSEIFDDQFSVERPDGSNFTLKIRSTKLEDSAMYFCASSDKGLAGDNEQFFGPGTRLTVL.

This clonotype was picked up a small number of times. The chain uses TRBV29-1 and TRBJ2-5; 7 bases are a match to TRBD1. V shed 8 bases, J shed 5 bases, and the junction held 2 bases outside the gene matches. The germline V gene encodes CDR1 SQVTM and CDR2 ANQGSEA. The CDR3 length is 10 residues. The CDR3 DNA sequence: TGCAGCCTCAGGGGGGAGACCCAGTACTTC. The encoded protein is CSLRGETQYF. Supplemented by reference TRBV29-1 and TRBJ2-5, the full variable domain reads SAVISQKPSRDICQRGTSLTIQCQVDSQVTMMFWYRQQPGQSLTLIATANQGSEATYESGFVIDKFPISRPNLTFSTLTVSNMSPEDSSIYLCSLRGETQYFGPGTRLLVL.

To note about this clonotype: One end of the junction does not line up with germline, which may come from a read error. This sequence joins TRBV19 and TRBJ2-3, with TRBD2 as a possible D gene (5 bases). Germline values: CDR1 LNHDA, CDR2 SQIVND (reference sequence). The CDR3 is 12 amino acids. The CDR3 DNA follows: TGTGCCAGCGGTGTGGACTCCCACTACCCCCATTTT. Amino acid sequence: CASGVDSHYPHF.

The V and J genes are TRBV30 and TRBJ1-2; no clear D. CDR3 length: 11 amino acids. Germline V gene lookup returns CDR1 GTSNPN and CDR2 SVGIG (reference sequence). The V end lost 2 bases, the J end lost 5 bases, and 6 bases lay between the germline ends. CDR3: CAWSNGYGYTF. CDR3 in DNA: TGTGCCTGGAGTAACGGGTATGGCTACACCTTC.

This clonotype was seen just once. This chain links TRBV13 with TRBJ1-3; the D is unclear. This CDR3 is 16 amino acids long. V gave up 1 base and J gave up 4 bases, with 14 bases separating them. Germline lookup yields CDR1 PRHDT and CDR2 FYEKMQ (reference sequence). CDR3 in DNA: TGTGCCAGCAGCTTAGCCCCGCAGTCCGCCGGAAACACCATATATTTT. It yields the protein CASSLAPQSAGNTIYF.

The chain uses TRBV7-2 and TRBJ2-1; the D is unclear. There are 11 residues in the CDR3. V was trimmed by 1 base and J by 10 bases, leaving 5 bases between them. Germline lookup yields CDR1 SGHTA and CDR2 FQGNSA. The chain's CDR3 is CASSLGWEQFF. DNA for the CDR3: TGTGCCAGCAGCTTAGGATGGGAGCAGTTCTTC.

This clonotype was observed a handful of times. The gene calls are TRBV18 and TRBJ1-1; D unclear. The germline V and J ends were trimmed by 3 bases and 1 base, with 9 bases remaining between them. The CDR3 contains 14 residues. Per germline, CDR1 KGHSH and CDR2 LQKENI. CDR3 in amino acids: CASSPRQENTEAFF. The CDR3 DNA follows: TGTGCCAGCTCACCTCGTCAGGAGAACACTGAAGCTTTCTTT.

The rearrangement joins TRBV11-2 to TRBJ2-3; 7 bases agree with TRBD1. The junction had 9 bases not matched to a gene; V was cut back by 5 bases and J by 4 bases. The germline gives CDR1 SGHAT, CDR2 FQNNGV. There are 15 residues in the CDR3. CDR3 nucleotide sequence: TGTGCCAGCAGCACCCGATCCCAGGGGGCAGATACGCAGTATTTT. It encodes CASSTRSQGADTQYF. Full variable domain (outside the CDR3, taken from reference TRBV11-2 and TRBJ2-3): EAGVAQSPRYKIIEKRQSVAFWCNPISGHATLYWYQQILGQGPKLLIQFQNNGVVDDSQLPKDRFSAERLKGVDSTLKIQPAKLEDSAVYLCASSTRSQGADTQYFGPGTRLTVL.

The V and J genes are TRBV5-4 and TRBJ1-1; no clear D. This CDR3 is 14 amino acids long. Germline-derived CDR1 and CDR2 are SGHNT and YYREEE (reference sequence). With 0 bases removed from V and 1 base from J, the gap between germline ends came to 7 bases. In DNA form, the CDR3 reads TGTGCCAGCAGCTTGGATTCAGGGAACACTGAAGCTTTCTTT. This codes for CASSLDSGNTEAFF.

The CDR3 DNA is TGCAGTGCTAGGACACAGGGCGGTTGGTCCTACGAGCAGTACTTC. This sequence encodes CSARTQGGWSYEQYF. The rearrangement joins TRBV20-1 to TRBJ2-7, with D possibly matching TRBD1 (6 bases). In germline, CDR1 is DFQATT, CDR2 SNEGSKA (reference sequence). The CDR3 spans 15 residues. Trimming pared 3 bases from V and 1 base from J, leaving 16 bases between.